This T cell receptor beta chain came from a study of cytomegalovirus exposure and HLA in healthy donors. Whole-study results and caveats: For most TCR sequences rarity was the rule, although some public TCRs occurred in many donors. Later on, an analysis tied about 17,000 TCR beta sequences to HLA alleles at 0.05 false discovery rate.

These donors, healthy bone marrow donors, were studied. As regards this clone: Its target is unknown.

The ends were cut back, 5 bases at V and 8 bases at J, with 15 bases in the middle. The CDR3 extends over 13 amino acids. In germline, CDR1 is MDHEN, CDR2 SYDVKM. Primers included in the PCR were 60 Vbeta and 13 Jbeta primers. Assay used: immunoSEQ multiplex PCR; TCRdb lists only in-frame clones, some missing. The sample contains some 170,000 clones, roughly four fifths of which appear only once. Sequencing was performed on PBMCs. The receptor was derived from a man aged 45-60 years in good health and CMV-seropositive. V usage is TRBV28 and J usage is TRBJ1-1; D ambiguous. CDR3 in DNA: TGTGCCAGCAGTCCGGTAAGATCCGAAGAAGCTTTCTTT. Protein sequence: CASSPVRSEEAFF.